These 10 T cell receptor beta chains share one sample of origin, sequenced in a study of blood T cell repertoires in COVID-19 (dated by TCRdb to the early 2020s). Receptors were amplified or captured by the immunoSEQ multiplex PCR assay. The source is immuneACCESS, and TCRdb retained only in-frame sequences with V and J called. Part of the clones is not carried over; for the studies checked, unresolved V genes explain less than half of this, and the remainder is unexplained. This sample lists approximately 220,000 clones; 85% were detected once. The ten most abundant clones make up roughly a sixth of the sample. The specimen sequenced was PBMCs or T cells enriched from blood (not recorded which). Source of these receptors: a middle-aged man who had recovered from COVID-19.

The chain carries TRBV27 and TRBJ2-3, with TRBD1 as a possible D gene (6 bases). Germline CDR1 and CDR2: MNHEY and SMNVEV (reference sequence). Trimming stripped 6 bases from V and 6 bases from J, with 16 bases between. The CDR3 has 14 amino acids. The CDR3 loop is CASSSGATGDTQYF. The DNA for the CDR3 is TGTGCCAGCAGCTCAGGGGCAACAGGGGATACGCAGTATTTT.

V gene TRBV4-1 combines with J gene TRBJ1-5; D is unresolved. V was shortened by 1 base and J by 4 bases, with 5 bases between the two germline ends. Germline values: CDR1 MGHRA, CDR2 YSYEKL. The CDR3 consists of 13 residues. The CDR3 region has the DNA TGCGCCAGCAGCCAAGTCAGGAATCAGCCCCAGCATTTT. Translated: CASSQVRNQPQHF.

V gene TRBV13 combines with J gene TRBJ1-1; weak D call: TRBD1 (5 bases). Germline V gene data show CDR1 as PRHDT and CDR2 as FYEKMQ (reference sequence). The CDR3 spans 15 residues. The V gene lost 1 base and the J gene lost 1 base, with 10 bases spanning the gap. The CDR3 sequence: CASSLVQVGNTEAFF. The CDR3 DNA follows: TGTGCCAGCAGCTTAGTACAGGTCGGGAACACTGAAGCTTTCTTT.

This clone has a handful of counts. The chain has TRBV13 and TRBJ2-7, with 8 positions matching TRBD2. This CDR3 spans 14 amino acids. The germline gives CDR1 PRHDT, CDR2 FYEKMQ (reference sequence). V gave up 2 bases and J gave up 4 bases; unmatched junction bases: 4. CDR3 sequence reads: CASSLRLALYEQYF. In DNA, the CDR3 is TGTGCCAGCAGCTTACGACTAGCGCTGTACGAGCAGTACTTC.

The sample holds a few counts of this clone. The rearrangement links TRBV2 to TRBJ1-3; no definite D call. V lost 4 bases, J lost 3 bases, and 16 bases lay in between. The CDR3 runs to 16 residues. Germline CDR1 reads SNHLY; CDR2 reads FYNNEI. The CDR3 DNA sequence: TGTGCCAGCAGTGGGAGGAGGGAATCAAGTGGAAACACCATATATTTT. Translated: CASSGRRESSGNTIYF.

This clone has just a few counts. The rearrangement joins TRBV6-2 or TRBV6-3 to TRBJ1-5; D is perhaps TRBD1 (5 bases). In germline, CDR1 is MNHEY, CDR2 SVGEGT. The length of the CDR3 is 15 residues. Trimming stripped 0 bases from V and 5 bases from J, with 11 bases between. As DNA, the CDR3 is TGTGCCAGCAGTTACTCGGGGCGGTTGTATCAGCCCCAGCATTTT. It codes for CASSYSGRLYQPQHF.

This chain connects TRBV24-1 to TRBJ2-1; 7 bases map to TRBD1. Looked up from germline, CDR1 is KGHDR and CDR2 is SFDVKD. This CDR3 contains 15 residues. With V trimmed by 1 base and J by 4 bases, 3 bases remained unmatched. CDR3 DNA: TGTGCCACCAGTGATTTAGGGACAGCTTACAATGAGCAGTTCTTC. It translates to CATSDLGTAYNEQFF.

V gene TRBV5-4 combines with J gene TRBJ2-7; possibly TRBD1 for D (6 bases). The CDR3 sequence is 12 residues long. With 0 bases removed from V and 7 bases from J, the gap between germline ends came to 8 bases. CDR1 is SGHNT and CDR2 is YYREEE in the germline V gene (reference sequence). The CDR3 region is CASSLDRVEQYF. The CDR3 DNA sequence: TGTGCCAGCAGCTTGGACAGGGTGGAGCAGTACTTC.

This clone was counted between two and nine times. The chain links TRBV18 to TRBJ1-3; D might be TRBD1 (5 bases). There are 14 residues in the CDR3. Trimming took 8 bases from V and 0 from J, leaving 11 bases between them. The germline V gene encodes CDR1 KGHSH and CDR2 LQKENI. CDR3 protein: CASVAGGSGNTIYF. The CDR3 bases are TGTGCCAGCGTCGCGGGGGGCTCTGGAAACACCATATATTTT.

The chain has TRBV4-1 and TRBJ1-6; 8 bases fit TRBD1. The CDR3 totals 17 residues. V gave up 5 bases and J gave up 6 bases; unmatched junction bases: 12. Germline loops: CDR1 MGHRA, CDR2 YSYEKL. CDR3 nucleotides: TGCGCCAGCAGCGGATTACCAGGGGGCGCGGGTAATTCACCCCTCCACTTT. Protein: CASSGLPGGAGNSPLHF.